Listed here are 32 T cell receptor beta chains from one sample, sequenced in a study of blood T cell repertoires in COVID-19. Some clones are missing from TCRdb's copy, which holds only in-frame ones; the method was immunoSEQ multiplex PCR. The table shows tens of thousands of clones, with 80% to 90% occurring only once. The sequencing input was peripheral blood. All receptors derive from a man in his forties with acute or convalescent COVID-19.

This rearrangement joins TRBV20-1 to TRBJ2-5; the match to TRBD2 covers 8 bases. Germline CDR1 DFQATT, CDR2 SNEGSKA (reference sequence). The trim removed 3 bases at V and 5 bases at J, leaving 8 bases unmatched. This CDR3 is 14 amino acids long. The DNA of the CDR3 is TGCAGTGCTAGTCCCGGGGGGGGTAGGGAGACCCAGTACTTC. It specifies CSASPGGGRETQYF.

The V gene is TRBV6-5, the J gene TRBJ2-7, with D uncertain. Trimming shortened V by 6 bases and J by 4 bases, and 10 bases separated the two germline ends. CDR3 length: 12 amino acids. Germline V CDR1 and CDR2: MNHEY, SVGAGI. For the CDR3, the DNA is TGTGCCAGCAGCCTTTCTTCGTACGAGCAGTACTTC. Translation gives CASSLSSYEQYF.

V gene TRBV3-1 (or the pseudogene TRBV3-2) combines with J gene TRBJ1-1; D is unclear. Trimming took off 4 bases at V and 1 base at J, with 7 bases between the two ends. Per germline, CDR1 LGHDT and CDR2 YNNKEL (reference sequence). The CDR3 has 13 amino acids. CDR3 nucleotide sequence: TGTGCCAGCAGCCTACGACAGAACACTGAAGCTTTCTTT. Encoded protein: CASSLRQNTEAFF.

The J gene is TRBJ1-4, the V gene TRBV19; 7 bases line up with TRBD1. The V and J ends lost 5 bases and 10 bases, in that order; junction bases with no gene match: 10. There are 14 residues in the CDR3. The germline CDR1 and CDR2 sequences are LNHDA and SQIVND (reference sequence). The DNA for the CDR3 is TGTGCCAGTAGTCTAGCTGGACAGGCGGGAAAACTGTTTTTT. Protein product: CASSLAGQAGKLFF.

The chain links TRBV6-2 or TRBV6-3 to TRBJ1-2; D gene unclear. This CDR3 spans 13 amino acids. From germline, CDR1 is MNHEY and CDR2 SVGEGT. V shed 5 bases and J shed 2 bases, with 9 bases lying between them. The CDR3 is CASSQQSNYGYTF. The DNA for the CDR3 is TGTGCCAGCAGTCAACAATCCAACTATGGCTACACCTTC.

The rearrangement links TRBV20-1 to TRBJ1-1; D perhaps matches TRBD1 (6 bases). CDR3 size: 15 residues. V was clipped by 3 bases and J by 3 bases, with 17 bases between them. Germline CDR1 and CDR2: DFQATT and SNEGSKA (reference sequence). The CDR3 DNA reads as TGCAGTGCTAGTCCTGCAAACCCAGGGGACACTGAAGCTTTCTTT. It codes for CSASPANPGDTEAFF.

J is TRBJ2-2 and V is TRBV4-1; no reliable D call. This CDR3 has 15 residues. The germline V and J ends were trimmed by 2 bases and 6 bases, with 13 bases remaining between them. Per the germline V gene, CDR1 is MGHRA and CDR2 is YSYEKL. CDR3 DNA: TGCGCCAGCAGCCAATTCGGGTATTCGGCCGGGGAGCTGTTTTTT. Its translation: CASSQFGYSAGELFF.

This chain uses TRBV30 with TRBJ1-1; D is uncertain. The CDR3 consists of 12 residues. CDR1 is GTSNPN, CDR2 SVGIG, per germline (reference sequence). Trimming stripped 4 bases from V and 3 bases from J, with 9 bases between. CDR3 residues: CAWNREDTEAFF. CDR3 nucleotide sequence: TGTGCCTGGAACCGTGAGGACACTGAAGCTTTCTTT.

The CDR3 sequence: CASSQESTAYNSPLHF. CDR3 DNA sequence: TGCGCCAGCAGCCAAGAGAGTACAGCCTATAATTCACCCCTCCACTTT. This chain connects TRBV4-1 to TRBJ1-6; D remains unclear. V was pared by 0 bases and J by 2 bases, with 8 bases between. The CDR3 sequence is 16 residues long. From germline, CDR1 is MGHRA and CDR2 YSYEKL.

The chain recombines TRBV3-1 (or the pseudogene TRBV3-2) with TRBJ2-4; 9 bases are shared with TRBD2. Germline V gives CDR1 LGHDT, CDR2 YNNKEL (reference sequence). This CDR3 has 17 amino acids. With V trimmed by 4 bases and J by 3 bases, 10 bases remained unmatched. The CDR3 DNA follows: TGTGCCAGCAGCCGCGGGGGGGCCTCATCGGTCAAAAACATTCAGTACTTC. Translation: CASSRGGASSVKNIQYF.

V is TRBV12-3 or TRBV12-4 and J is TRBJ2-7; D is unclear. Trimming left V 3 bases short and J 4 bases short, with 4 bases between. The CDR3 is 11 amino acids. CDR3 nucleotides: TGTGCCAGCAGTTTTAATTACGAGCAGTACTTC. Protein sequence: CASSFNYEQYF.

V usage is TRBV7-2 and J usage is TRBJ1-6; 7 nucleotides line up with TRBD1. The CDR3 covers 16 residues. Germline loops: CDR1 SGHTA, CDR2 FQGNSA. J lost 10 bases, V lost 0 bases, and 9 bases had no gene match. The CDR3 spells CASSLATDRVRSPLHF. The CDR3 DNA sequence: TGTGCCAGCAGCTTAGCGACCGACAGGGTAAGGTCACCCCTCCACTTT.

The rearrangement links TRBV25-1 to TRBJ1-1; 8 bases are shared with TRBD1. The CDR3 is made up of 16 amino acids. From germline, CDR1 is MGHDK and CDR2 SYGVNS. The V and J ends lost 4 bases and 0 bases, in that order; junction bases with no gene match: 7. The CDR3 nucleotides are TGTGCCAGCAGTGCGAGACAGGGGCCACTGAACACTGAAGCTTTCTTT. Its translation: CASSARQGPLNTEAFF.

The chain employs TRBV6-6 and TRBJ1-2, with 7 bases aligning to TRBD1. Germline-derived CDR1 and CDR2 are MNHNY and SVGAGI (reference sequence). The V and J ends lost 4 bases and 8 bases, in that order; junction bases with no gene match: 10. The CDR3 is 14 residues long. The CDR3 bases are TGTGCCAGCAGTTGGCAGGGGGGTAGTTCCGGCTACACCTTC. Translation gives CASSWQGGSSGYTF.

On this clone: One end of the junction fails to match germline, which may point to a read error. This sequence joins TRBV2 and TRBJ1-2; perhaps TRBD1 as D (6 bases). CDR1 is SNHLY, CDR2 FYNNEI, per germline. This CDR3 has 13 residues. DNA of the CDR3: TGTGCCAGCAGTGAAGCGTGGGGGGGGCCGCGATTCTTC. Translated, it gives CASSEAWGGPRFF. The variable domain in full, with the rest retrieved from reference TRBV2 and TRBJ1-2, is EPEVTQTPSHQVTQMGQEVILRCVPISNHLYFYWYRQILGQKVEFLVSFYNNEISEKSEIFDDQFSVERPDGSNFTLKIRSTKLEDSAMYFCASSEAWGGPRFFGSGTRLTVV.

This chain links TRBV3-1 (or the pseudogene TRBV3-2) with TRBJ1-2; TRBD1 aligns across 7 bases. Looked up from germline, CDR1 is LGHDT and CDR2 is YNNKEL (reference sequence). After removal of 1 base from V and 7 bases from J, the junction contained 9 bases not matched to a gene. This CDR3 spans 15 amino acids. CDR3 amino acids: CASSQGGQVYRGYTF. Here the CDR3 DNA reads TGTGCCAGCAGCCAAGGCGGACAGGTTTATCGTGGCTACACCTTC.

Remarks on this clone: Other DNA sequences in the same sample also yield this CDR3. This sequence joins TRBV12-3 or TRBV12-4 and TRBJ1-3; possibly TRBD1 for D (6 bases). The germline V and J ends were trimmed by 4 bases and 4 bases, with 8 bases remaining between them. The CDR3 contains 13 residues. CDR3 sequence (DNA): TGTGCCAGCAGTTCAGGACAGGGAAACACCATATATTTT. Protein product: CASSSGQGNTIYF.

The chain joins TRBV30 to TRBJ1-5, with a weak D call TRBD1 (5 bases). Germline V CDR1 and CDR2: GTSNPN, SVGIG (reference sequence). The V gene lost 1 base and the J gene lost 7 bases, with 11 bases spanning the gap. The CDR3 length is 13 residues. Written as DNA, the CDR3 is TGTGCCTGGAGTGGAGCGGGGGACCAGCCCCAGCATTTT. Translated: CAWSGAGDQPQHF.

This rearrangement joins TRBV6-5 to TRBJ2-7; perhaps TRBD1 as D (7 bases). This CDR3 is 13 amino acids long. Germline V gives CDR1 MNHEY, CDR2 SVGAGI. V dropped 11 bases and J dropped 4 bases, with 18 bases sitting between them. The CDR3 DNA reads TGTGCCCGTCCCAGGGGGGTTGAATACGAGCAGTACTTC. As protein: CARPRGVEYEQYF.

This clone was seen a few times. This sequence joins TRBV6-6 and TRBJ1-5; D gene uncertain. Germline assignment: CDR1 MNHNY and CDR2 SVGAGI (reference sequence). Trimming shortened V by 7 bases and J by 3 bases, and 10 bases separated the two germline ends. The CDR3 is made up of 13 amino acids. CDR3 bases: TGTGCCAGCATCCAGGATTTCAATCAGCCCCAGCATTTT. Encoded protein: CASIQDFNQPQHF.

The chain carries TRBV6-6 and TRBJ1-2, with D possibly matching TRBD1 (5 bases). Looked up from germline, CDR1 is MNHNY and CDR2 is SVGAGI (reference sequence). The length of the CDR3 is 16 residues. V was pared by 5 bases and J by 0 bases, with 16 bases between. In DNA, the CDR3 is TGTGCCAGCAGTCTGGGGGGGGGATCAGCTAACTATGGCTACACCTTC. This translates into CASSLGGGSANYGYTF.

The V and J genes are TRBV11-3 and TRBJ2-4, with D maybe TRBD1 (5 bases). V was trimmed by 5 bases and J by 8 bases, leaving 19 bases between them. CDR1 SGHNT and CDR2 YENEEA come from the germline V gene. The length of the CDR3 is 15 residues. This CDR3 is CASSLQGRPGDIQYF. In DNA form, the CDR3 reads TGTGCCAGCAGCCTCCAGGGTAGGCCTGGGGACATTCAGTACTTC.

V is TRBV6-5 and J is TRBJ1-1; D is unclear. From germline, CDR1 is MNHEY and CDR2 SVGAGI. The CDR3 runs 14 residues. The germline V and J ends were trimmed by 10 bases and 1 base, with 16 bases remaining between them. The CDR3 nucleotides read TGTGCCACCTCCCCAATACGGGGGAACACTGAAGCTTTCTTT. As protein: CATSPIRGNTEAFF.

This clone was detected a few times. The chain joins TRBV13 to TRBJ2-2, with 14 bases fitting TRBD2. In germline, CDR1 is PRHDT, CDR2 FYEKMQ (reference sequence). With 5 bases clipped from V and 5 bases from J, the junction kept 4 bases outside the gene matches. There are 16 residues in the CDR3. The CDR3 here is CASSRRTSGGTGELFF. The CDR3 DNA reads TGTGCCAGCAGCCGGAGGACTAGCGGGGGGACCGGGGAGCTGTTTTTT.

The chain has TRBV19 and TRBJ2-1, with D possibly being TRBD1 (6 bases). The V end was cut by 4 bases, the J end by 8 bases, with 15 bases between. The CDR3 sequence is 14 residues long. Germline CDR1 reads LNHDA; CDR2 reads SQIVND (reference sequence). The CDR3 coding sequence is TGTGCCAGTAGTACAAACAGGGTTCCGGATGAGCAGTTCTTC. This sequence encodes CASSTNRVPDEQFF.

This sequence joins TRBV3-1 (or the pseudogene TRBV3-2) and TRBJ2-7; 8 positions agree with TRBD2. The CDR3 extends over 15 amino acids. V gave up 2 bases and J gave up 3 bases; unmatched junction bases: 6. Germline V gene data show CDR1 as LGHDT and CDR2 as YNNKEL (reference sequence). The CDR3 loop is CASSQSGLGDYEQYF. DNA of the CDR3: TGTGCCAGCAGCCAATCGGGACTAGGGGACTACGAGCAGTACTTC.

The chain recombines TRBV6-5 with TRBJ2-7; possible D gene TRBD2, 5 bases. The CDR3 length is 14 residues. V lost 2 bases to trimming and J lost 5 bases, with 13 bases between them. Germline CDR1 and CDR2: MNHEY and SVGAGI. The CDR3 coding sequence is TGTGCCAGCAGTTACGGAACTAGTTTCGACGAGCAGTACTTC. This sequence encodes CASSYGTSFDEQYF.

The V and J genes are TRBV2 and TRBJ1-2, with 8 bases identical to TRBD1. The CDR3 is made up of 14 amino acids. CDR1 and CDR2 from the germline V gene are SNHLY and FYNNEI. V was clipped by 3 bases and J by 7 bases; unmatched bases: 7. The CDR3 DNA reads TGTGCCAGCAGTGAGGGGACAGGTAGACTTGGCTACACCTTC. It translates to CASSEGTGRLGYTF.

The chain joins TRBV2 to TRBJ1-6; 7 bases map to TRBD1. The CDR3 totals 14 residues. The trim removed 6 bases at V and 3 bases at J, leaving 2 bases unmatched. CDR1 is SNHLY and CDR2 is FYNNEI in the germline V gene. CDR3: CASRRQGYNSPLHF. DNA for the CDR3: TGTGCCAGCAGAAGACAGGGCTATAATTCACCCCTCCACTTT.

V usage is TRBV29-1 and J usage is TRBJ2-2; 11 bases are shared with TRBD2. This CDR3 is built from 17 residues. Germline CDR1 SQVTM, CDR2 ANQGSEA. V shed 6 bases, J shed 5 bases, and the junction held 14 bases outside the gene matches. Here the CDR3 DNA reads TGCAGCGTGCCAAAACCAACTAGCGGGGGAACAACCGGGGAGCTGTTTTTT. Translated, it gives CSVPKPTSGGTTGELFF.

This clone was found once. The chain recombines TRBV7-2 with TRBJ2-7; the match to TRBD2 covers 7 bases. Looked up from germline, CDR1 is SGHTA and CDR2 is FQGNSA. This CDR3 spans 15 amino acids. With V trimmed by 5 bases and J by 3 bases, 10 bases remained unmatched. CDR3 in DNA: TGTGCCAGCAGCAAGATGGGGGGGGAGGTCTACGAGCAGTACTTC. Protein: CASSKMGGEVYEQYF.

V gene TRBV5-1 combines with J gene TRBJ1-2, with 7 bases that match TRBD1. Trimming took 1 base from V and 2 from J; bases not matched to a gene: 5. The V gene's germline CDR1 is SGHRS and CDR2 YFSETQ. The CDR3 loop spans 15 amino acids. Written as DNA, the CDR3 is TGCGCCAGCAGCTTGACACAGGGGACCAACTATGGCTACACCTTC. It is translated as CASSLTQGTNYGYTF. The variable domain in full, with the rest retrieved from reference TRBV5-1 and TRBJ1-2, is KAGVTQTPRYLIKTRGQQVTLSCSPISGHRSVSWYQQTPGQGLQFLFEYFSETQRNKGNFPGRFSGRQFSNSRSEMNVSTLELGDSALYLCASSLTQGTNYGYTFGSGTRLTVV.